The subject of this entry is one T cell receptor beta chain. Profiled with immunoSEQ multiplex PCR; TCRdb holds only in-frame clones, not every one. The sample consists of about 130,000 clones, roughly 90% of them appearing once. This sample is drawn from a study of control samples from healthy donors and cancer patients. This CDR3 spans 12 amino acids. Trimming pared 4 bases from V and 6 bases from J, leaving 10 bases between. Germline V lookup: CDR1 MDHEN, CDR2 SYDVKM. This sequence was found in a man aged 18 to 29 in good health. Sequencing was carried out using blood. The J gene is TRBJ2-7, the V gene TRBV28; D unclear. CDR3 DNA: TGTGCCAGCAGTTCCCCCGTGGCCGAGCAGTACTTC. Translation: CASSSPVAEQYF.